The clone carrying this T cell receptor (beta chain) was seen at least ten times. Using a CD8+CD4-CCR7+CD45RA+ phenotype, naive CD8 T cells were sorted. This CDR3 is 14 amino acids long. The germline gives CDR1 SGHDN, CDR2 FVKESK. V dropped 1 base and J dropped 2 bases, with 9 bases sitting between them. The data are from a study of molecular identifiers for immune sequencing clone quantification. Previously reported methods and listed TCR primers produced the bulk TCR libraries. TCRdb used MiXCR to reprocess the PCR reads, holding one entry per CDR3 protein. The sample has more than 450,000 distinct CDR3 sequences, about 21% seen once; the top ten hold 0.84%.

This sequence originates from a human donor in good health. Some libraries in this study had Jurkat cell RNA spiked in. Sequences were obtained from naive CD8+ T cells from blood, with Jurkat cell RNA spiked in. Subset indicated: FACS-sorted CD8+CD4-CCR7+CD45RA+ naive T cells. The chain uses TRBV14 and TRBJ2-7; D not certain. CDR3 loop: CASSQGWGPYEQYF. The CDR3 nucleotides read TGTGCCAGCAGCCAAGGCTGGGGTCCCTACGAGCAGTACTTC. Together with reference TRBV14 and TRBJ2-7, the CDR3 gives the full variable domain: EAGVTQFPSHSVIEKGQTVTLRCDPISGHDNLYWYRRVMGKEIKFLLHFVKESKQDESGMPNNRFLAERTGGTYSTLKVQPAELEDSGVYFCASSQGWGPYEQYFGPGTRLTVT.